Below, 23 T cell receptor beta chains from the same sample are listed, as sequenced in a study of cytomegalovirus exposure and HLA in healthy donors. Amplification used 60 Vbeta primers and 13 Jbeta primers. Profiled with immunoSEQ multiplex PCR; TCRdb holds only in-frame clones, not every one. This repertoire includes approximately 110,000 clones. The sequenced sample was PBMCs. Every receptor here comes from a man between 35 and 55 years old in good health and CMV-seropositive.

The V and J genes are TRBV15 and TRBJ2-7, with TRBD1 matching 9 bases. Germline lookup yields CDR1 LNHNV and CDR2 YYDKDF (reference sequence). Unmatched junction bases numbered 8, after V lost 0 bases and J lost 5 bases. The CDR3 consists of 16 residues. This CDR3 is CATSRDQGTGFHEQYF. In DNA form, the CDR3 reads TGTGCCACCAGCAGAGATCAAGGGACAGGGTTCCACGAGCAGTACTTC.

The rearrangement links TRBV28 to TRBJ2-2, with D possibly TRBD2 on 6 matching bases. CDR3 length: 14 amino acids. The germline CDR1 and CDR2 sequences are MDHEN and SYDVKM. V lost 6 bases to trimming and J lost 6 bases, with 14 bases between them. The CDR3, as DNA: TGTGCCAGCAGGGATCTAGCGTTCGCCGGGGAGCTGTTTTTT. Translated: CASRDLAFAGELFF.

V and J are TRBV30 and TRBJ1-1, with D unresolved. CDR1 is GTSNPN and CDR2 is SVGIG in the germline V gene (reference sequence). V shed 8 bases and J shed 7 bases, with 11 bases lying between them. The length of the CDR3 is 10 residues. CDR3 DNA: TGTGCCCTCGAGGGTAATGAAGCTTTCTTT. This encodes CALEGNEAFF.

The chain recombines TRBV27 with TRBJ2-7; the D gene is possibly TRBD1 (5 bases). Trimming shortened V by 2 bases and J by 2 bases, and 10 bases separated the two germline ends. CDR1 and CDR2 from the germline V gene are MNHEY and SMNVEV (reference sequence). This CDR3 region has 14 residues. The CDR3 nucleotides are TGTGCCAGCAGTTTAAGGGGTCTAACCTACGAGCAGTACTTC. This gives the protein CASSLRGLTYEQYF.

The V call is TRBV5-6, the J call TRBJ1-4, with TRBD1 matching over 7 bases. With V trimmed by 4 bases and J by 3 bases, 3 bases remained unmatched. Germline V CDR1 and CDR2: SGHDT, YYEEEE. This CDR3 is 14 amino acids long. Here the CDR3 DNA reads TGTGCCAGCAGCCGCGGGACAGCTAATGAAAAACTGTTTTTT. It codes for CASSRGTANEKLFF.

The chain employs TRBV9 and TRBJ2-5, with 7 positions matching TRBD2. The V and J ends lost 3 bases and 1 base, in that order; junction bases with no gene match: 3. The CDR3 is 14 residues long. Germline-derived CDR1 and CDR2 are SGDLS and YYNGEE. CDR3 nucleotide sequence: TGTGCCAGCAGCGATCGGACTAGCCAAGAGACCCAGTACTTC. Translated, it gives CASSDRTSQETQYF.

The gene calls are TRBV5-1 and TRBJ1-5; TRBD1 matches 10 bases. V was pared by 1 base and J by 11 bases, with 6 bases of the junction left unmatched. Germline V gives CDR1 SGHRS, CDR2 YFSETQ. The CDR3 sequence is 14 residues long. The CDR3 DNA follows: TGCGCCAGCAGCTTGAGCGGACAGGGGGAGTCCCAGCATTTT. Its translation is CASSLSGQGESQHF.

The CDR3 protein is CASSRFPGLAVTVGTGELFF. The CDR3, as DNA: TGTGCCAGCAGCCGTTTTCCGGGACTAGCGGTTACCGTGGGCACCGGGGAGCTGTTTTTT. The rearrangement joins TRBV13 to TRBJ2-2; TRBD2 matches 11 bases. CDR3 length equals 20 residues. Germline V gene lookup returns CDR1 PRHDT and CDR2 FYEKMQ (reference sequence). J lost 4 bases, V lost 5 bases, and 18 bases had no gene match.

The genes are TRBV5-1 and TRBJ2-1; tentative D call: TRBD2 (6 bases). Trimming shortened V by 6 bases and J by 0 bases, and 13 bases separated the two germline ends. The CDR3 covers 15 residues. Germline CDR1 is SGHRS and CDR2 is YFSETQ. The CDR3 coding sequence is TGCGCCAGCAAGGAGGGGCTCGGCTCCTACAATGAGCAGTTCTTC. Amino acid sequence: CASKEGLGSYNEQFF.

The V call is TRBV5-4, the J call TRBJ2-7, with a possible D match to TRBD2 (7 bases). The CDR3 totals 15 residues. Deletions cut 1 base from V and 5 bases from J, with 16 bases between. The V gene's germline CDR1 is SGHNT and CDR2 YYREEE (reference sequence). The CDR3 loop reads CASSLSGGGGDEQYF. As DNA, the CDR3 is TGTGCCAGCAGCTTGTCGGGGGGAGGGGGTGACGAGCAGTACTTC.

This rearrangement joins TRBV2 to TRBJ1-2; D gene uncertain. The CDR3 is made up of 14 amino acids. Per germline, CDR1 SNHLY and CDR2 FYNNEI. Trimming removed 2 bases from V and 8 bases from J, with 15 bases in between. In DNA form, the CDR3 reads TGTGCCAGCAGTGAATCAGGTGGTGCCCTGGGCTACACCTTC. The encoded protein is CASSESGGALGYTF.

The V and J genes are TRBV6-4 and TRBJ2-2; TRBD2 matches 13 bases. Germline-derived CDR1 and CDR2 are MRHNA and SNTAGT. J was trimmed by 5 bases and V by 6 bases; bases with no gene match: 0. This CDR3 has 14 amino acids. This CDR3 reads CASRGLAGTGELFF. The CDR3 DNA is TGTGCCAGCAGGGGACTAGCGGGGACCGGGGAGCTGTTTTTT.

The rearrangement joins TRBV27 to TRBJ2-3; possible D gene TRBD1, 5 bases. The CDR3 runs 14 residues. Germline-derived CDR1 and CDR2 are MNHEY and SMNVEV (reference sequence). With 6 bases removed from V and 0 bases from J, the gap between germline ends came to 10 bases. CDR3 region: CASRRQGSTDTQYF. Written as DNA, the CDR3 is TGTGCCAGCAGGCGGCAGGGAAGCACAGATACGCAGTATTTT.

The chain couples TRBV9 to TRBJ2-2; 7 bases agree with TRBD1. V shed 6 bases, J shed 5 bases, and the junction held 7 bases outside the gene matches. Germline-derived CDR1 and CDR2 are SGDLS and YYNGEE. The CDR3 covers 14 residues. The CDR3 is CASNGQVSTGELFF. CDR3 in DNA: TGTGCCAGCAACGGACAGGTTTCTACCGGGGAGCTGTTTTTT. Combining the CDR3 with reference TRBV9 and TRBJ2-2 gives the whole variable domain DSGVTQTPKHLITATGQRVTLRCSPRSGDLSVYWYQQSLDQGLQFLIQYYNGEERAKGNILERFSAQQFPDLHSELNLSSLELGDSALYFCASNGQVSTGELFFGEGSRLTVL.

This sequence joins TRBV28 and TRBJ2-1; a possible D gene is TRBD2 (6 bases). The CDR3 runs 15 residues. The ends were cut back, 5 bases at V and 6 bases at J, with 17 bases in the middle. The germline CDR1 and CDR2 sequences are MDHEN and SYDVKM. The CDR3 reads CASSQVGGQLNEQFF. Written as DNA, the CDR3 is TGTGCCAGCAGTCAAGTGGGGGGTCAGCTCAATGAGCAGTTCTTC. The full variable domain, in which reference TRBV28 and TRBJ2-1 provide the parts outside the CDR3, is DVKVTQSSRYLVKRTGEKVFLECVQDMDHENMFWYRQDPGLGLRLIYFSYDVKMKEKGDIPEGYSVSREKKERFSLILESASTNQTSMYLCASSQVGGQLNEQFFGPGTRLTVL.

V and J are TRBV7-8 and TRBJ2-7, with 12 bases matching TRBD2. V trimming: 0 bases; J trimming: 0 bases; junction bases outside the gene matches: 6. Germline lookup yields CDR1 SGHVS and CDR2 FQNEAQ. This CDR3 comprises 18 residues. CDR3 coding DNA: TGTGCCAGCAGCTTAGCGTTGACTAGCGGGAGAATCTCCTACGAGCAGTACTTC. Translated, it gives CASSLALTSGRISYEQYF.

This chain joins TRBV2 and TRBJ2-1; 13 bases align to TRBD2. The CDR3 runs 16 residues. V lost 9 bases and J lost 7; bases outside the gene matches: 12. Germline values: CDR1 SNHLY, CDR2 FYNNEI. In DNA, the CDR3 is TGTGCCAGTAGAATCGGACTAGCGGGAGTTGGGAATGAGCAGTTCTTC. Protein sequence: CASRIGLAGVGNEQFF.

CDR3 coding DNA: TGCGCCAGCAGCATGGCGGGGGGGCCCTACGAGCAGTACTTC. This gives the protein CASSMAGGPYEQYF. The chain uses TRBV5-1 and TRBJ2-7; TRBD2 agrees at 9 bases. With 4 bases clipped from V and 2 bases from J, the junction kept 4 bases outside the gene matches. Per the germline V gene, CDR1 is SGHRS and CDR2 is YFSETQ. The CDR3 has 14 amino acids.

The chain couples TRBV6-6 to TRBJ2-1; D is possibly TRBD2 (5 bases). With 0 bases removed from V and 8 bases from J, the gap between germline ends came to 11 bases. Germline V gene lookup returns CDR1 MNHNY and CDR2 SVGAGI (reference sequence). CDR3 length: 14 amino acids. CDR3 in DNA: TGTGCCAGCAGTTACTCGGGAGAATGGGATGAGCAGTTCTTC. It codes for CASSYSGEWDEQFF.

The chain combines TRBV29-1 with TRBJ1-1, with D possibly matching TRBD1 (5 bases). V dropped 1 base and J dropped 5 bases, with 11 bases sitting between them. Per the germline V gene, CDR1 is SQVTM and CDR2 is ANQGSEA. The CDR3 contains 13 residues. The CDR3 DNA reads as TGCAGCGTTGAAGGGGTTGGGGGGACTGAAGCTTTCTTT. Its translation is CSVEGVGGTEAFF.

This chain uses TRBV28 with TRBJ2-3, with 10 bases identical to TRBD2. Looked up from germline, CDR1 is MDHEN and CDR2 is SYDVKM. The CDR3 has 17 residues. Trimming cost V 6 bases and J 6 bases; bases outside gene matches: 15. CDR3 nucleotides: TGTGCCAGCAGCCAATCCCCCCATAGCGGGGGGCCCGATACGCAGTATTTT. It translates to CASSQSPHSGGPDTQYF.

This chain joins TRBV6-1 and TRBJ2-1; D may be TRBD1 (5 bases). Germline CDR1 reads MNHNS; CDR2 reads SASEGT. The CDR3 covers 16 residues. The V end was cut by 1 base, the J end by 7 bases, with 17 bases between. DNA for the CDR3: TGTGCCAGCAGTGAAGGTTATTGGCAGGGAAAAAATGAGCAGTTCTTC. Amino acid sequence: CASSEGYWQGKNEQFF.

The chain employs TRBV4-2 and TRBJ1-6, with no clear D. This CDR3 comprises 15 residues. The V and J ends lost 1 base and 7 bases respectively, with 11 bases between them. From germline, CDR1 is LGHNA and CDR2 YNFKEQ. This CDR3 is CASSQVGGENSPLHF. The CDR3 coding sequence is TGTGCCAGCAGCCAAGTTGGCGGGGAGAATTCACCCCTCCACTTT.